This T cell receptor (gamma chain) was recovered during a study of gamma-delta T cells after stem cell transplantation. TCRdb reprocessed the RT-PCR reads through CATT. Altogether roughly 330 gamma-chain clones are present, about 48% being singletons, with the ten largest covering about 60%. A word on this clone: The germline gene is not matched at one end of the junction; a read error may be the cause.

Germline CDR1 GITISATS, CDR2 ISYDGTV (reference sequence). There are 16 residues in the CDR3. The clonotype was recovered from a human donor. It is not recorded whose cells these are; they may come from a transplant donor. Material: gamma-delta T cells. The rearrangement links TRGV9 to TRGJP. Germline matching of the DNA provided the J gene here, since TCRdb leaves it blank. CDR3 sequence: CALWEVRKLDKKIKVF. In nucleotides, the CDR3 is TGTGCCTTGTGGGAGGTGCGCAAGTTGGACAAAAAAATCAAGGTATTT.